The 32 T cell receptor beta chains below all came from one sample that was sequenced in a study of blood T cells in healthy people across ages (dated by TCRdb to between 2015 and 2016). Library generation was performed with 5' RACE. The listed sequencing device is Illumina HiSeq 2500. The second PCR ran for roughly 7 to 12 cycles and used a J-beta primer mix along with a sample-barcoded 5' primer. The public sequencing data were trimmed at Q25 with fastp and processed into clonotypes with MiXCR by TCRdb, which kept only in-frame beta chains. Merged by CDR3 protein, the rows form single entries marked with the most common genes and DNA. The table for this sample lists 920,000 or so distinct CDR3 sequences; 40% to 55% of them were counted only once. The ten biggest clones cover about 20% of the sample. Sequencing was carried out using blood. These receptors all stem from an older woman in good health.

This chain connects TRBV6-5 to TRBJ2-7; no clear D. CDR1 and CDR2 from the germline V gene are MNHEY and SVGAGI. V dropped 6 bases and J dropped 12 bases, with 15 bases sitting between them. The CDR3 extends over 11 amino acids. The CDR3 loop reads CASRTNGLAYF. CDR3 coding DNA: TGTGCCAGCAGAACAAACGGTCTGGCGTACTTC.

There are a few counts of this clonotype. The V and J genes are TRBV2 and TRBJ2-3; D possibly matches TRBD1 or TRBD2 (6 bases each). V was shortened by 3 bases and J by 5 bases, with 9 bases between the two germline ends. The CDR3 extends over 13 amino acids. Germline values: CDR1 SNHLY, CDR2 FYNNEI. CDR3 DNA: TGTGCCAGCAGTGATAAGGGGGGAGATACGCAGTATTTT. This translates into CASSDKGGDTQYF.

This rearrangement joins TRBV7-2 to TRBJ1-5; 7 bases map to TRBD1. The J segment lost 7 bases and the V segment lost 5 bases, leaving 8 bases of the junction unmatched. The CDR3 is 14 residues long. Germline V lookup: CDR1 SGHTA, CDR2 FQGNSA. The CDR3 coding sequence is TGTGCCAGCAGCGAGTACAGGGGTTACCAGCCCCAGCATTTT. Translated, it gives CASSEYRGYQPQHF. The full variable domain, completed using reference TRBV7-2 and TRBJ1-5, is GAGVSQSPSNKVTEKGKDVELRCDPISGHTALYWYRQSLGQGLEFLIYFQGNSAPDKSGLPSDRFSAERTGGSVSTLTIQRTQQEDSAVYLCASSEYRGYQPQHFGDGTRLSIL.

This clonotype was seen a few times. V is TRBV11-2 and J is TRBJ2-4, with 10 bases that match TRBD2. This CDR3 region has 14 residues. Germline V lookup: CDR1 SGHAT, CDR2 FQNNGV. The V and J ends lost 5 bases and 9 bases, in that order; junction bases with no gene match: 7. The CDR3: CASSHWTSGGIQYF. The CDR3, as DNA: TGTGCCAGCAGCCATTGGACTAGCGGTGGCATTCAGTACTTC.

The chain recombines TRBV10-3 with TRBJ1-2; no clear D. This CDR3 has 13 amino acids. The germline V and J ends were trimmed by 2 bases and 8 bases, with 12 bases remaining between them. CDR1 ENHRY and CDR2 SYGVKD come from the germline V gene. CDR3 bases: TGTGCCATCAGTGAGCCAAGTTTAGGGGGCTACACCTTC. Protein sequence: CAISEPSLGGYTF.

The V gene is TRBV28, the J gene TRBJ2-7, with 8 bases matching TRBD1. CDR1 is MDHEN, CDR2 SYDVKM, per germline. The CDR3 has 15 residues. After removal of 5 bases from V and 2 bases from J, the junction contained 8 bases not matched to a gene. The DNA for the CDR3 is TGTGCCAGCAGTCCCCGGACAGGGTTTCCCTACGAGCAGTACTTC. Protein sequence: CASSPRTGFPYEQYF.

This clonotype showed up just a few times. The chain links TRBV12-3 or TRBV12-4 to TRBJ2-1, with TRBD1 as a possible D gene (6 bases). The V gene lost 7 bases and the J gene lost 6 bases, with 16 bases spanning the gap. The CDR3 is made up of 14 amino acids. Here the CDR3 reads CASTPDRTLNEQFF. CDR3 in DNA: TGTGCCAGCACTCCCGACAGGACCCTCAATGAGCAGTTCTTC.

This clonotype showed up just a few times. V usage is TRBV20-1 and J usage is TRBJ2-3; TRBD1 agrees at 11 bases. J lost 7 bases, V lost 3 bases, and 3 bases had no gene match. The CDR3 extends over 13 amino acids. Per germline, CDR1 DFQATT and CDR2 SNEGSKA (reference sequence). The CDR3 nucleotides read TGCAGTGCTAGTGGGACAGGGGGGAATACGCAGTATTTT. Encoded protein: CSASGTGGNTQYF.

This clonotype turned up a few times. This chain joins TRBV13 and TRBJ2-5; the match to TRBD2 covers 7 bases. The CDR3 spans 20 residues. Germline V lookup: CDR1 PRHDT, CDR2 FYEKMQ (reference sequence). The V gene end was trimmed by 4 bases and the J gene end by 0 bases; junction bases not matched to a gene: 20. The DNA of the CDR3 is TGTGCCAGCAGCTCTCGGGGGGATTTGGGGACTGTAGCTGACCAAGAGACCCAGTACTTC. Translating gives CASSSRGDLGTVADQETQYF.

The chain employs TRBV27 and TRBJ2-2; D call uncertain. Trimming shortened V by 8 bases and J by 7 bases, and 11 bases separated the two germline ends. Germline CDR1 reads MNHEY; CDR2 reads SMNVEV (reference sequence). The CDR3 contains 12 residues. CDR3 DNA: TGTGCCAGCGTCAGCTGGGGCGGGGAGCTGTTTTTT. Translating it yields CASVSWGGELFF.

In nucleotides, the CDR3 is TGCGCCAGCAGCACTGGAGGGGGAGACTATGGCTACACCTTC. It yields the protein CASSTGGGDYGYTF. The V gene is TRBV5-1, the J gene TRBJ1-2; possible D gene TRBD1, 6 bases. Germline assignment: CDR1 SGHRS and CDR2 YFSETQ. There are 14 residues in the CDR3. V was clipped by 4 bases and J by 3 bases, with 13 bases between them.

This clonotype was observed a single time. The chain employs TRBV9 and TRBJ2-2, with unresolved D. The length of the CDR3 is 12 residues. Germline V gives CDR1 SGDLS, CDR2 YYNGEE. The germline V and J ends were trimmed by 4 bases and 5 bases, with 6 bases remaining between them. For the CDR3, the DNA is TGTGCCAGCAGCCCGAGTACCGGGGAGCTGTTTTTT. Protein: CASSPSTGELFF.

J is TRBJ1-3 and V is TRBV5-6, with D maybe TRBD1 (6 bases). V lost 0 bases, J lost 0 bases, and 13 bases lay in between. This CDR3 region has 17 residues. Germline CDR1 SGHDT, CDR2 YYEEEE. CDR3 amino acids: CASSLAGGQISGNTIYF. The DNA for the CDR3 is TGTGCCAGCAGCTTGGCCGGGGGGCAGATCTCTGGAAACACCATATATTTT.

On this clonotype: A read error may produce the germline difference seen at one junction end. The genes are TRBV2 and TRBJ2-1, with 16 bases identical to TRBD2. CDR3 length equals 20 residues. CDR1 SNHLY and CDR2 FYNNEI come from the germline V gene. In DNA, the CDR3 is TGTGCCAGCAGAGCCGGGACTAGCGGGAGGGCCGGCCTTCTTTACAATGAGCGGTACTTC. Amino acid sequence: CASRAGTSGRAGLLYNERYF.

The J gene is TRBJ2-1, the V gene TRBV6-1; 7 bases match TRBD1. Trimming cost V 6 bases and J 0 bases; bases outside gene matches: 11. The CDR3 contains 17 residues. The germline gives CDR1 MNHNS, CDR2 SASEGT. The CDR3 sequence: CASRSLTGKTSYNEQFF. The CDR3 DNA reads as TGTGCCAGCAGATCTTTGACAGGGAAAACCTCCTACAATGAGCAGTTCTTC.

This clonotype was seen many times. The V gene is TRBV7-3, the J gene TRBJ2-7; no firm D call. V was shortened by 10 bases and J by 0 bases, with 10 bases between the two germline ends. The CDR3 covers 12 residues. Germline V gene sequence: CDR1 SGHTA, CDR2 FQGTGA. DNA of the CDR3: TGTGCCACCCCGGACGACTCCTACGAGCAGTACTTC. This translates into CATPDDSYEQYF.

This clonotype has a handful of counts. The rearrangement uses TRBV29-1 and TRBJ2-1, with D perhaps assigned TRBD1 or TRBD2 (5 bases each). V gave up 5 bases and J gave up 0 bases, with 11 bases separating them. From germline, CDR1 is SQVTM and CDR2 ANQGSEA. CDR3 size: 14 residues. In DNA form, the CDR3 reads TGCAGCGTTTTCGGGGCGGGCTCCTACAATGAGCAGTTCTTC. This encodes CSVFGAGSYNEQFF.

This clonotype was counted between two and nine times. The chain is built from TRBV6-5 and TRBJ1-4; 7 bases are shared with TRBD1. The germline V gene encodes CDR1 MNHEY and CDR2 SVGAGI. This CDR3 is built from 16 residues. Trimming removed 0 bases from V and 8 bases from J; junction bases left unmatched: 9. CDR3 nucleotides: TGTGCCAGCAGTTACTCGGGGGGACAGCCTTGGGAAAAACTGTTTTTT. This sequence encodes CASSYSGGQPWEKLFF.

V is TRBV7-6 and J is TRBJ2-3; 7 nucleotides match TRBD2. Germline loops: CDR1 SGHVS, CDR2 FNYEAQ. The J segment lost 3 bases and the V segment lost 4 bases, leaving 4 bases of the junction unmatched. The CDR3 extends over 14 amino acids. The CDR3 region is CASSSRTRTDTQYF. In DNA, the CDR3 is TGTGCCAGCAGCTCCCGGACTAGGACAGATACGCAGTATTTT.

The chain recombines TRBV2 with TRBJ1-5, with 12 bases aligning to TRBD1. Unmatched junction bases numbered 3, after V lost 3 bases and J lost 3 bases. CDR3 length: 16 amino acids. In germline, CDR1 is SNHLY, CDR2 FYNNEI. CDR3 sequence (DNA): TGTGCCAGCAGTGAGGGGACAGGGGGCCACAATCAGCCCCAGCATTTT. Its protein product is CASSEGTGGHNQPQHF.

This clonotype has more than one count but fewer than ten. J is TRBJ1-2 and V is TRBV29-1, with 10 bases matching TRBD1. V shed 6 bases and J 2 bases; nucleotides not matched to a gene: 3. Germline loops: CDR1 SQVTM, CDR2 ANQGSEA. The CDR3 is 13 residues long. The CDR3 DNA reads as TGCAGCGTGGGACAGGGGACGAACTATGGCTACACCTTC. Translated, it gives CSVGQGTNYGYTF.

The V and J genes are TRBV6-5 and TRBJ2-1; TRBD1 matches 7 bases. The end of the DNA is better explained by TRBJ2-7, so the J call may be wrong. There are 15 residues in the CDR3. Germline-derived CDR1 and CDR2 are MNHEY and SVGAGI. This CDR3 is CASRDLGTVYNEQYF. DNA for the CDR3: TGTGCCAGCAGAGACCTAGGGACAGTTTACAATGAGCAGTACTTC.

The V gene is TRBV10-3, the J gene TRBJ2-1; perhaps TRBD2 as D (6 bases). CDR3 length: 17 residues. Germline assignment: CDR1 ENHRY and CDR2 SYGVKD. V was trimmed by 0 bases and J by 8 bases, leaving 20 bases between them. CDR3 protein: CAISESRLVGGMDEQFF. CDR3 in DNA: TGTGCCATCAGTGAGTCGAGACTAGTGGGAGGAATGGATGAGCAGTTCTTC.

V gene TRBV7-2 combines with J gene TRBJ2-1; no firm D call. The CDR3 consists of 13 residues. Trimming left V 2 bases short and J 10 bases short, with 12 bases between. Per the germline V gene, CDR1 is SGHTA and CDR2 is FQGNSA. The DNA for the CDR3 is TGTGCCAGCAGCTTACGGGTCGGAGTCGAGCAGTTCTTC. It translates to CASSLRVGVEQFF.

This clonotype has more than one count but fewer than ten. The CDR3 spells CASRGLTASSYEQYF. The CDR3 nucleotides read TGTGCCAGCAGGGGACTGACGGCTAGCTCCTACGAGCAGTACTTC. The J gene is TRBJ2-7, the V gene TRBV6-5, with D possibly matching TRBD2 (6 bases). The CDR3 contains 15 residues. Trimming took off 6 bases at V and 0 bases at J, with 15 bases between the two ends. Germline assignment: CDR1 MNHEY and CDR2 SVGAGI.

The J gene is TRBJ2-4, the V gene TRBV10-1; TRBD1 is a possible D gene (6 bases). The better agreement between TRBJ2-5 and the DNA end casts doubt on the J call. Germline values: CDR1 WNHNN, CDR2 SYGVQD (reference sequence). The CDR3 sequence is 13 residues long. This CDR3 is CASSLTRGKTQYF. Here the CDR3 DNA reads TGCGCCAGCAGTTTAACCAGGGGAAAGACCCAGTACTTC.

The gene calls are TRBV5-8 and TRBJ1-2; 7 nucleotides match TRBD1. With V trimmed by 5 bases and J by 0 bases, 7 bases remained unmatched. The CDR3 is made up of 15 amino acids. Germline lookup yields CDR1 SGHTS and CDR2 YDEGEE. The CDR3 region has the DNA TGTGCCAGCAGAAGTACAGGGGACGCTAACTATGGCTACACCTTC. Translated: CASRSTGDANYGYTF.

As regards this clonotype: Since a much larger clone is just one base distant, this may be a read error. The V gene is TRBV20-1, the J gene TRBJ2-7; 13 bases are a match to TRBD2. The germline V gene encodes CDR1 DFQATT and CDR2 SNEGSKA (reference sequence). V lost 6 bases and J lost 2; bases outside the gene matches: 10. The CDR3 is made up of 16 amino acids. DNA for the CDR3: TGCAGTGCCGCAGGACTAGCGGGAGCCCCTCCCTACGAGCAGTACTTC. Translating it yields CSAAGLAGAPPYEQYF.

V and J are TRBV20-1 and TRBJ2-2; D is unresolved. CDR3 length: 16 residues. V was shortened by 0 bases and J by 6 bases, with 17 bases between the two germline ends. Germline lookup yields CDR1 DFQATT and CDR2 SNEGSKA (reference sequence). The CDR3 sequence: CSARDRRAARSGELFF. CDR3 DNA sequence: TGCAGTGCTAGAGATCGAAGGGCCGCTAGGTCCGGGGAGCTGTTTTTT.

This clonotype was found a few times. The chain combines TRBV7-2 with TRBJ2-5, with D perhaps matching TRBD2 (5 bases). Between the trimmed V and J ends, which lost 0 bases and 5 bases, there was a span of 10 bases. CDR1 is SGHTA and CDR2 is FQGNSA in the germline V gene. The CDR3 is 14 amino acids. CDR3 loop: CASSLASGMETQYF. The CDR3 nucleotides are TGTGCCAGCAGCTTAGCCTCGGGGATGGAGACCCAGTACTTC.

This clonotype was detected a few times. The genes are TRBV6-5 and TRBJ2-3; 8 positions agree with TRBD2. The CDR3 spans 15 residues. V was pared by 2 bases and J by 4 bases, with 5 bases of the junction left unmatched. Looked up from germline, CDR1 is MNHEY and CDR2 is SVGAGI. DNA of the CDR3: TGTGCCAGCAGTTACAGCGGGAGTGCATCAGATACGCAGTATTTT. This translates into CASSYSGSASDTQYF.

In its sample, this clonotype was seen a few times. This sequence may be a read error, since a much larger clone differs from it by one base. This sequence joins TRBV20-1 and TRBJ2-5, with D perhaps TRBD2 (6 bases). Germline lookup yields CDR1 DFQATT and CDR2 SNEGSKA (reference sequence). The CDR3 length is 13 residues. V gave up 5 bases and J gave up 1 base, with 11 bases separating them. CDR3 in amino acids: CSALRLGQETQYF. DNA of the CDR3: TGCAGTGCTCTTAGACTAGGCCAAGAGACCCAGTACTTC.